This TCR beta chain was captured in a study of T cell changes during pregnancy in multiple sclerosis. The CDR3 length is 13 residues. CDR1 SGHNT and CDR2 YYREEE come from the germline V gene (reference sequence). V dropped 0 bases and J dropped 4 bases, with 5 bases sitting between them. Clones were read by immunoSEQ multiplex PCR, and TCRdb kept only the in-frame ones, dropping some. The data show around 70,000 clones, 80% to 95% seen once. As concerns this clone: The identical CDR3 is also encoded by other nucleotide sequences in the sample.

This material consisted of peripheral blood, taken in the first trimester of pregnancy. The genes are TRBV5-4 and TRBJ1-5; D remains unclear. The sequence derives from a female donor in good health, enrolled as a control in a pregnancy study. In DNA, the CDR3 is TGTGCCAGCAGCTTGGGACAAAATCAGCCCCAGCATTTT. Residues: CASSLGQNQPQHF.